Below, 22 T cell receptor beta chains from the same sample are listed, as sequenced in a study of technical replicates of blood from several donors. Libraries were prepared by immunoSEQ multiplex PCR; TCRdb keeps only in-frame clonotypes and omits some of them. The data hold about 82,000 clones, with nearly 96% observed a single time. Material for sequencing was T cells isolated from PBMCs. All receptors derive from a human donor in good health.

This rearrangement joins TRBV19 to TRBJ1-5; D is perhaps TRBD1 (5 bases). This CDR3 is 13 amino acids long. The germline CDR1 and CDR2 sequences are LNHDA and SQIVND (reference sequence). The ends were cut back, 3 bases at V and 2 bases at J, with 5 bases in the middle. In DNA form, the CDR3 reads TGTGCCAGTAGTATCAGGGGCAATCAGCCCCAGCATTTT. Translated, it gives CASSIRGNQPQHF.

The rearrangement uses TRBV19 and TRBJ2-5; 7 bases fit TRBD1. The CDR3 has 13 amino acids. Germline V CDR1 and CDR2: LNHDA, SQIVND (reference sequence). V was pared by 5 bases and J by 4 bases, with 4 bases of the junction left unmatched. The DNA of the CDR3 is TGTGCCAGTAGTGCAGGGGGAGCAGAGACCCAGTACTTC. This translates into CASSAGGAETQYF.

The chain has TRBV4-1 and TRBJ1-5; tentatively, D is TRBD1 (5 bases). This CDR3 region has 13 residues. Germline V gene data show CDR1 as MGHRA and CDR2 as YSYEKL. V gave up 1 base and J gave up 6 bases, with 7 bases separating them. This CDR3 is CASSQGGVQPQHF. The CDR3 DNA reads as TGCGCCAGCAGCCAAGGGGGGGTTCAGCCCCAGCATTTT.

The chain links TRBV7-2 to TRBJ2-1; TRBD2 might be the D (6 bases). The CDR3 spans 13 residues. V lost 4 bases to trimming and J lost 7 bases, with 11 bases between them. CDR1 SGHTA and CDR2 FQGNSA come from the germline V gene. The CDR3 region has the DNA TGTGCCAGCAGCTCCGCGGGATCTAATGAGCAGTTCTTC. Its translation is CASSSAGSNEQFF.

The V and J genes are TRBV18 and TRBJ1-2, with 9 bases identical to TRBD1. In germline, CDR1 is KGHSH, CDR2 LQKENI. Trimming removed 4 bases from V and 6 bases from J; junction bases left unmatched: 0. This CDR3 is built from 12 residues. CDR3 DNA sequence: TGTGCCAGCTCACGACAGGGGGATGGCTACACCTTC. It specifies CASSRQGDGYTF.

A single count supports this clone. This chain links TRBV5-1 with TRBJ2-5; the D gene is possibly TRBD2 (5 bases). This CDR3 is built from 15 residues. V was clipped by 2 bases and J by 5 bases, with 16 bases between them. Germline V CDR1 and CDR2: SGHRS, YFSETQ. CDR3 sequence: CASSFSRVGLETQYF. The CDR3 DNA reads as TGCGCCAGCAGCTTTTCGAGGGTGGGGTTGGAGACCCAGTACTTC. The full variable domain, completed using reference TRBV5-1 and TRBJ2-5, is KAGVTQTPRYLIKTRGQQVTLSCSPISGHRSVSWYQQTPGQGLQFLFEYFSETQRNKGNFPGRFSGRQFSNSRSEMNVSTLELGDSALYLCASSFSRVGLETQYFGPGTRLLVL.

The V call is TRBV5-1, the J call TRBJ2-3, with D perhaps matching TRBD2 (5 bases). This CDR3 comprises 13 residues. The V gene's germline CDR1 is SGHRS and CDR2 YFSETQ. V was cut by 2 bases and J by 4 bases, with 8 bases left in between. The CDR3, as DNA: TGCGCCAGCAGCTTAATCGGGGCAGATACGCAGTATTTT. This translates into CASSLIGADTQYF. Combining the CDR3 with reference TRBV5-1 and TRBJ2-3 gives the whole variable domain KAGVTQTPRYLIKTRGQQVTLSCSPISGHRSVSWYQQTPGQGLQFLFEYFSETQRNKGNFPGRFSGRQFSNSRSEMNVSTLELGDSALYLCASSLIGADTQYFGPGTRLTVL.

This clone was found once. The chain recombines TRBV13 with TRBJ1-1; no definite D call. Per the germline V gene, CDR1 is PRHDT and CDR2 is FYEKMQ (reference sequence). Between the trimmed V and J ends, which lost 0 bases and 3 bases, there was a span of 14 bases. This CDR3 has 16 amino acids. CDR3 in amino acids: CASSLGTAGKHTEAFF. Here the CDR3 DNA reads TGTGCCAGCAGCTTAGGGACCGCCGGGAAACACACTGAAGCTTTCTTT.

The rearrangement links TRBV30 to TRBJ2-1; 7 bases align to TRBD2. Germline V gene lookup returns CDR1 GTSNPN and CDR2 SVGIG (reference sequence). The CDR3 extends over 14 amino acids. V gave up 5 bases and J gave up 1 base; unmatched junction bases: 5. The CDR3, as DNA: TGTGCCTGGTGGGGGGGAGGATCCTACAATGAGCAGTTCTTC. Translating gives CAWWGGGSYNEQFF. The full variable domain, with the rest looked up from reference TRBV30 and TRBJ2-1, is SQTIHQWPATLVQPVGSPLSLECTVEGTSNPNLYWYRQAAGRGLQLLFYSVGIGQISSEVPQNLSASRPQDRQFILSSKKLLLSDSGFYLCAWWGGGSYNEQFFGPGTRLTVL.

The chain links TRBV4-2 to TRBJ2-3; no firm D call. The germline CDR1 and CDR2 sequences are LGHNA and YNFKEQ. Trimming shortened V by 4 bases and J by 1 base, and 12 bases separated the two germline ends. This CDR3 spans 15 amino acids. The CDR3 nucleotides read TGTGCCAGCAGCCTAGATGACAAACGCACAGATACGCAGTATTTT. This encodes CASSLDDKRTDTQYF.

The chain has TRBV5-8 and TRBJ2-5; 9 bases map to TRBD1. Germline V gene lookup returns CDR1 SGHTS and CDR2 YDEGEE. V lost 6 bases and J lost 5; bases outside the gene matches: 5. The CDR3 contains 13 residues. CDR3: CASIFDRGETQYF. The CDR3 DNA reads TGTGCCAGCATATTCGACAGGGGGGAGACCCAGTACTTC.

This clone came up once. The chain joins TRBV6-5 to TRBJ1-1; D is undetermined. Trimming shortened V by 6 bases and J by 4 bases, and 6 bases separated the two germline ends. This CDR3 comprises 11 residues. Germline V gene sequence: CDR1 MNHEY, CDR2 SVGAGI. The chain's CDR3 is CASSRGTEAFF. The CDR3 nucleotides are TGTGCCAGCAGCCGGGGCACTGAAGCTTTCTTT.

As DNA, the CDR3 is TGTGCCAGCAGTACCAGTCAGGATATGAACACTGAAGCTTTCTTT. As protein: CASSTSQDMNTEAFF. J is TRBJ1-1 and V is TRBV2; D is undetermined. The V end was cut by 5 bases, the J end by 0 bases, with 13 bases between. Germline assignment: CDR1 SNHLY and CDR2 FYNNEI. This CDR3 comprises 15 residues.

The rearrangement joins TRBV19 to TRBJ1-1; D possibly corresponds to TRBD1 (6 bases). This CDR3 region has 15 residues. V shed 5 bases and J shed 3 bases, with 16 bases lying between them. Germline CDR1 and CDR2: LNHDA and SQIVND (reference sequence). For the CDR3, the DNA is TGTGCCAGTAGTGAATACAGGGAGACGGACACTGAAGCTTTCTTT. Protein sequence: CASSEYRETDTEAFF.

The chain is built from TRBV5-4 and TRBJ2-7, with 12 nucleotides matching TRBD2. This CDR3 comprises 16 residues. Germline CDR1 is SGHNT and CDR2 is YYREEE (reference sequence). Losses at the gene ends were 4 bases for V and 7 bases for J; bases not matched to a gene: 12. CDR3 DNA sequence: TGTGCCAGCAGCCCCCGACTAGCGGGGGACCAGGCGGAGCAGTACTTC. Translation gives CASSPRLAGDQAEQYF.

The chain links TRBV10-3 to TRBJ1-1; D not certain. With 2 bases removed from V and 0 bases from J, the gap between germline ends came to 10 bases. CDR3 length: 15 residues. Looked up from germline, CDR1 is ENHRY and CDR2 is SYGVKD. The CDR3 sequence is CAISEGYGVNTEAFF. As DNA, the CDR3 is TGTGCCATCAGTGAGGGGTACGGAGTGAACACTGAAGCTTTCTTT.

The gene calls are TRBV5-6 and TRBJ2-1, with 11 bases identical to TRBD1. The CDR3 is 14 amino acids. The V and J ends lost 10 bases and 10 bases, in that order; junction bases with no gene match: 13. Looked up from germline, CDR1 is SGHDT and CDR2 is YYEEEE. CDR3 residues: CASSGGQGVREQFF. The CDR3 DNA sequence: TGTGCCTCCTCGGGGGGACAGGGGGTGCGAGAGCAGTTCTTC.

The rearrangement joins TRBV2 to TRBJ1-4; 9 nucleotides align to TRBD1. This CDR3 region has 15 residues. Germline CDR1 reads SNHLY; CDR2 reads FYNNEI. Losses at the gene ends were 7 bases for V and 7 bases for J; bases not matched to a gene: 10. CDR3 loop: CASISGTGFFEKLFF. CDR3 DNA: TGTGCCAGCATCTCCGGGACAGGGTTTTTTGAAAAACTGTTTTTT.

The J gene is TRBJ1-2, the V gene TRBV4-3; D unresolved. Germline V gives CDR1 LGHNA, CDR2 YSLEER. CDR3 length equals 13 residues. The ends were cut back, 1 base at V and 4 bases at J, with 7 bases in the middle. The CDR3 sequence: CASSQGPVYGYTF. The CDR3, as DNA: TGCGCCAGCAGCCAAGGGCCAGTCTATGGCTACACCTTC.

V usage is TRBV7-9 and J usage is TRBJ2-3, with 7 bases matching TRBD1. Trimming cost V 5 bases and J 9 bases; bases outside gene matches: 14. Germline V gene sequence: CDR1 SEHNR, CDR2 FQNEAQ (reference sequence). This CDR3 comprises 15 residues. The CDR3 loop reads CASSLGQRASLTQYF. Here the CDR3 DNA reads TGTGCCAGCAGCCTGGGACAGAGAGCCTCCTTGACGCAGTATTTT.

This chain connects TRBV15 to TRBJ2-7; D gene ambiguous. Germline V gene sequence: CDR1 LNHNV, CDR2 YYDKDF (reference sequence). V dropped 4 bases and J dropped 2 bases, with 6 bases sitting between them. The CDR3 is 12 amino acids. This chain's CDR3 is CATSTGPYEQYF. CDR3 DNA: TGTGCCACCAGCACAGGCCCCTACGAGCAGTACTTC.

V is TRBV27 and J is TRBJ2-7; 12 bases map to TRBD2. Per germline, CDR1 MNHEY and CDR2 SMNVEV (reference sequence). V shed 3 bases and J 2 bases; nucleotides not matched to a gene: 8. The CDR3 loop spans 17 amino acids. The CDR3: CASSLGLAGLIPYEQYF. The DNA of the CDR3 is TGTGCCAGCAGTTTGGGACTAGCGGGTCTAATACCCTACGAGCAGTACTTC.